The T cell receptor beta chain described here comes from a study of vaccination and CD4 T cells after COVID-19. Across the study: Blood was drawn a median 72 days post second dose, range 14 to 241.

Germline V gene sequence: CDR1 SGHTA, CDR2 FQGNSA. Trimming removed 6 bases from V and 7 bases from J, with 24 bases in between. The CDR3 covers 16 residues. Once obtained from cultured CD4+ T cells, the DNA was sequenced using the Oncomine TCR Beta short-read assay. TCRdb re-called the PCR reads with MiXCR, one entry per CDR3 protein. The sample has about 23,000 distinct CDR3 sequences, about 40% seen once. Time point in this sample: late sampling 161 to 241 days after vaccination in a few convalescent patients. Treatment in this sample: approximately 9-day PBMC culture with coronavirus spike peptide pools or control peptides (ViraFEST assay). A word on this clonotype: What it recognizes is unknown.

The gene calls are TRBV7-2 and TRBJ1-2, with D tentatively TRBD1 (6 bases). The starting material was CD4+ T cells from blood, cultured in vitro, obtained about 7 months after SARS-CoV-2 vaccination. The receptor comes from a human donor who had recovered from COVID-19. CDR3 region: CASSLTFFARGTGYTF. The DNA for the CDR3 is TGTGCCAGCAGTCTTACTTTTTTTGCCAGGGGAACTGGCTACACCTTC.